This T cell receptor beta chain stems from a study of cytomegalovirus exposure and HLA in healthy donors. PCR was performed using 60 Vbeta and 13 Jbeta primers. Here immunoSEQ multiplex PCR was the method, and the copy in TCRdb shows in-frame clones only, minus some. The sample lists 60,000 to 85,000 clones, about 70% seen once, with roughly an eighth in the top ten. A few counts support this clone. What it recognizes is unknown. General observations from the study: In a later analysis, V- and J-gene trimming of beta chains associated with a DCLRE1C missense variant, replicated independently.

The CDR3 sequence is 11 residues long. Germline loops: CDR1 DFQATT, CDR2 SNEGSKA (reference sequence). The clonotype originates from a male donor in good health and CMV-seropositive. The chain links TRBV20-1 to TRBJ2-7; 11 positions match TRBD1. Material: PBMCs. CDR3 DNA: TGCAGGGGGACAGGGGGGTACGAGCAGTACTTC. Encoded protein: CRGTGGYEQYF.